Listed here are 15 T cell receptor beta chains from one sample, sequenced in a study of cytomegalovirus exposure and HLA in healthy donors. It was with 60 Vbeta and 13 Jbeta primers that the PCR ran. Using immunoSEQ multiplex PCR, the repertoire was profiled, and TCRdb retains in-frame clones only, with some absent. The repertoire holds about 150,000 clones, with around 74% as singletons. The specimen was PBMCs. The receptors were sampled from a man aged 45-65 years in good health and CMV-seropositive.

The chain combines TRBV7-9 with TRBJ2-5; 8 bases are shared with TRBD1. J gave up 2 bases and V 5 bases, and 4 bases lay outside the gene matches. The CDR3 is 14 residues long. Germline V lookup: CDR1 SEHNR, CDR2 FQNEAQ (reference sequence). The CDR3 DNA sequence: TGTGCCAGCAGCCGCAGGGGGCCTCAAGAGACCCAGTACTTC. Translated, it gives CASSRRGPQETQYF.

The chain links TRBV19 to TRBJ2-7, with 9 nucleotides matching TRBD1. The V gene's germline CDR1 is LNHDA and CDR2 SQIVND (reference sequence). This CDR3 comprises 14 residues. V lost 4 bases to trimming and J lost 0 bases; unmatched junction nucleotides: 1. The DNA of the CDR3 is TGTGCCAGTAGTAGGACAGGGGCCTCCTACGAGCAGTACTTC. Protein sequence: CASSRTGASYEQYF.

V and J are TRBV4-2 and TRBJ1-5; D is possibly TRBD1 (6 bases). Germline loops: CDR1 LGHNA, CDR2 YNFKEQ. This CDR3 has 16 amino acids. V was clipped by 1 base and J by 5 bases, with 15 bases between them. This chain's CDR3 is CASSQVIRDTDQPQHF. The CDR3 nucleotides are TGTGCCAGCAGCCAAGTGATCCGGGACACAGATCAGCCCCAGCATTTT.

V gene TRBV11-2 combines with J gene TRBJ2-2, with 8 bases aligning to TRBD2. CDR1 and CDR2 from the germline V gene are SGHAT and FQNNGV. J lost 6 bases, V lost 4 bases, and 10 bases had no gene match. The CDR3 is 16 amino acids. The CDR3 DNA is TGTGCCAGCAGCTCTCGGGGGGGGCGGAGAGCCGGGGAGCTGTTTTTT. This encodes CASSSRGGRRAGELFF.

This chain joins TRBV5-4 and TRBJ2-7; 14 nucleotides agree with TRBD2. The ends lost 4 bases at V and 6 bases at J; junction bases unmatched: 12. This CDR3 has 17 residues. Germline V gene lookup returns CDR1 SGHNT and CDR2 YYREEE (reference sequence). CDR3 sequence reads: CASSPGLAGAGWGEQYF. The CDR3 DNA follows: TGTGCCAGCAGCCCGGGACTAGCGGGGGCTGGCTGGGGCGAGCAGTACTTC.

The gene calls are TRBV7-9 and TRBJ2-7; 7 bases agree with TRBD1. The V gene's germline CDR1 is SEHNR and CDR2 FQNEAQ (reference sequence). This CDR3 region has 11 residues. V shed 6 bases and J 7 bases; nucleotides not matched to a gene: 3. Written as DNA, the CDR3 is TGTGCCAGCAGAGGGGGCGGAGAGCAGTACTTC. It translates to CASRGGGEQYF.

This clone occurred once. This chain links TRBV6-6 with TRBJ2-7; 7 bases align to TRBD2. Germline V CDR1 and CDR2: MNHNY, SVGAGI (reference sequence). V trimming: 7 bases; J trimming: 6 bases; junction bases outside the gene matches: 6. The CDR3 contains 12 residues. CDR3 in DNA: TGTGCCAGCACTTCCAGCGGGACCGAGCAGTACTTC. Its protein is CASTSSGTEQYF.

This chain connects TRBV5-1 to TRBJ2-3; 9 bases align to TRBD2. J was trimmed by 3 bases and V by 4 bases; bases with no gene match: 3. In germline, CDR1 is SGHRS, CDR2 YFSETQ. The CDR3 has 14 amino acids. The CDR3 loop reads CASSIAGETDTQYF. In DNA, the CDR3 is TGCGCCAGCAGCATAGCGGGAGAAACAGATACGCAGTATTTT.

The chain employs TRBV10-3 and TRBJ2-1; TRBD2 might be the D (5 bases). The CDR3 loop spans 14 amino acids. V lost 4 bases and J 1 base, leaving 8 bases between the germline ends. From germline, CDR1 is ENHRY and CDR2 SYGVKD. The CDR3 loop reads CAISGGRSYNEQFF. The CDR3 bases are TGTGCCATCAGTGGCGGGCGGTCCTACAATGAGCAGTTCTTC.

The chain is built from TRBV9 and TRBJ2-1, with 7 bases lining up with TRBD2. The CDR3 covers 15 residues. Trimming cost V 3 bases and J 8 bases; bases outside gene matches: 11. CDR1 SGDLS and CDR2 YYNGEE come from the germline V gene. CDR3 in DNA: TGTGCCAGCAGCGCCGGACTAGAAATGAACTATGAGCAGTTCTTC. Translation: CASSAGLEMNYEQFF. Using reference TRBV9 and TRBJ2-1 for the parts outside the CDR3, the full variable domain is DSGVTQTPKHLITATGQRVTLRCSPRSGDLSVYWYQQSLDQGLQFLIQYYNGEERAKGNILERFSAQQFPDLHSELNLSSLELGDSALYFCASSAGLEMNYEQFFGPGTRLTVL.

The chain employs TRBV28 and TRBJ1-1; D uncertain. The length of the CDR3 is 13 residues. Trimming left V 4 bases short and J 4 bases short, with 10 bases between. Germline loops: CDR1 MDHEN, CDR2 SYDVKM. CDR3 region: CASSSYGTTEAFF. The CDR3 DNA is TGTGCCAGCAGTTCATACGGTACCACTGAAGCTTTCTTT.

The J gene is TRBJ2-7, the V gene TRBV10-3, with 8 positions matching TRBD1. V lost 5 bases and J lost 0; bases outside the gene matches: 12. The CDR3 totals 17 residues. CDR1 and CDR2 from the germline V gene are ENHRY and SYGVKD. CDR3 DNA: TGTGCCATCAGTTTTGGCCGTGGGACAGGAAGCTCCTACGAGCAGTACTTC. Translating it yields CAISFGRGTGSSYEQYF.

V is TRBV21-1 and J is TRBJ2-1; TRBD2 is taken as the D call from the table, unchecked against the DNA. TRBV21-1 represents a pseudogene. This CDR3 has 15 residues. The CDR3 here is CASSKGKLIANEQFF. The CDR3 coding sequence is TGTGCCAGCAGCAAAGGTAAACTGATAGCCAATGAGCAGTTCTTC.

The gene calls are TRBV2 and TRBJ1-4; TRBD1 is a possible D gene (6 bases). Trimming removed 6 bases from V and 4 bases from J, with 12 bases in between. From germline, CDR1 is SNHLY and CDR2 FYNNEI. The CDR3 sequence is 14 residues long. The CDR3 DNA sequence: TGTGCCAGCAGAAGGTCAGGGGTTAATGAAAAACTGTTTTTT. As protein: CASRRSGVNEKLFF.

This CDR3 is CAWSGQDNQPQHF. The CDR3 coding sequence is TGTGCCTGGAGTGGTCAGGACAATCAGCCCCAGCATTTT. The J gene is TRBJ1-5, the V gene TRBV30; D remains ambiguous. The CDR3 consists of 13 residues. Germline assignment: CDR1 GTSNPN and CDR2 SVGIG (reference sequence). V was cut by 1 base and J by 3 bases, with 7 bases left in between.